This passage covers 12 T cell receptor beta chains from one sample sequenced in a study of OX40 agonist ivuxolimab in advanced cancers. Libraries were built with the immunoSEQ multiplex PCR assay. TCRdb took over this immuneACCESS table, retaining in-frame rearrangements with V and J assigned. Such tables are incomplete; in checked studies, under half of the missing clones stem from an unresolved V gene, and the remainder is unexplained. The sample profile shows roughly 60,000 clones; around 87% of them were found once. The ten largest clones take up around 5% of the sample. The sample here was CD4+ or CD8+ T cells sorted from blood, taken in a trial of the OX40 agonist ivuxolimab. The source is an adult with an advanced solid tumor such as melanoma, head and neck, liver or kidney cancer.

The rearrangement links TRBV30 to TRBJ2-1, with unresolved D. The CDR3 contains 11 residues. The germline gives CDR1 GTSNPN, CDR2 SVGIG (reference sequence). Trimming took off 3 bases at V and 13 bases at J, with 13 bases between the two ends. CDR3 sequence: CAWRGPKEQFF. CDR3 bases: TGTGCCTGGAGAGGTCCGAAGGAACAGTTCTTC.

The chain uses TRBV5-1 and TRBJ1-6; D is possibly TRBD1 (5 bases). The CDR3 length is 15 residues. Between the trimmed V and J ends, which lost 5 bases and 10 bases, there was a span of 19 bases. Germline CDR1 SGHRS, CDR2 YFSETQ. This CDR3 is CASRPGQGEESPLHF. CDR3 nucleotides: TGCGCCAGCAGGCCCGGGCAGGGTGAGGAGTCACCCCTCCACTTT. The variable domain in full, completed from reference TRBV5-1 and TRBJ1-6, reads KAGVTQTPRYLIKTRGQQVTLSCSPISGHRSVSWYQQTPGQGLQFLFEYFSETQRNKGNFPGRFSGRQFSNSRSEMNVSTLELGDSALYLCASRPGQGEESPLHFGNGTRLTVT.

This clone was picked up a small number of times. The rearrangement joins TRBV28 to TRBJ1-2; D is unclear. Germline loops: CDR1 MDHEN, CDR2 SYDVKM. The CDR3 is made up of 12 amino acids. V was clipped by 1 base and J by 7 bases, with 7 bases between them. CDR3 coding DNA: TGTGCCAGCAGTTTATCTAAGGCTGGCTACACCTTC. Encoded protein: CASSLSKAGYTF.

In its sample, this clone was seen once. The V call is TRBV28, the J call TRBJ1-1; no clear D gene. This CDR3 is built from 13 residues. The V end was cut by 6 bases, the J end by 1 base, with 9 bases between. Germline assignment: CDR1 MDHEN and CDR2 SYDVKM. The CDR3 DNA follows: TGTGCCAGCAGACATACAGCGAACACTGAAGCTTTCTTT. It codes for CASRHTANTEAFF.

This clone appeared once. The chain carries TRBV11-3 and TRBJ2-1; the match to TRBD1 covers 7 bases. Trimming at V came to 0 bases and at J to 5 bases, leaving 10 bases not matched to a gene. CDR1 and CDR2 (germline): SGHNT, YENEEA. The CDR3 sequence is 17 residues long. The DNA of the CDR3 is TGTGCCAGCAGCTTAGAGCGGTGGGACAGACCCAACAATGAGCAGTTCTTC. Protein sequence: CASSLERWDRPNNEQFF.

V usage is TRBV9 and J usage is TRBJ2-3, with D tentatively TRBD1 (6 bases). In germline, CDR1 is SGDLS, CDR2 YYNGEE. This CDR3 contains 16 residues. Trimming took 3 bases from V and 7 from J, leaving 21 bases between them. CDR3: CASSADRTKWPHTQYF. CDR3 bases: TGTGCCAGCAGCGCCGACAGGACCAAATGGCCCCATACGCAGTATTTT.

This rearrangement joins TRBV4-1 to TRBJ1-4; D is unclear. Trimming took 1 base from V and 8 from J, leaving 11 bases between them. CDR1 and CDR2 from the germline V gene are MGHRA and YSYEKL. The CDR3 spans 14 residues. CDR3 nucleotide sequence: TGCGCCAGCAGCCAAGTCCCGGCCTTAGAAAAACTGTTTTTT. Translated: CASSQVPALEKLFF.

The chain combines TRBV6-6 with TRBJ1-1; a possible D gene is TRBD1 (5 bases). This CDR3 comprises 14 residues. Germline V gives CDR1 MNHNY, CDR2 SVGAGI (reference sequence). Between the trimmed V and J ends, which lost 4 bases and 0 bases, there was a span of 9 bases. CDR3 loop: CASSSEGMNTEAFF. In nucleotides, the CDR3 is TGTGCCAGCAGTTCGGAGGGGATGAACACTGAAGCTTTCTTT.

This sequence joins TRBV2 and TRBJ1-1; the match to TRBD1 covers 8 bases. This CDR3 spans 16 amino acids. From germline, CDR1 is SNHLY and CDR2 FYNNEI. V shed 5 bases and J 1 base; nucleotides not matched to a gene: 9. The CDR3 nucleotides read TGTGCCAGCAGTCTCTATAGAGGACAGGGGAACACTGAAGCTTTCTTT. Protein product: CASSLYRGQGNTEAFF.

The J gene is TRBJ1-2, the V gene TRBV18, with unresolved D. Trimming took off 2 bases at V and 2 bases at J, with 9 bases between the two ends. The CDR3 covers 14 residues. Germline loops: CDR1 KGHSH, CDR2 LQKENI. CDR3 nucleotide sequence: TGTGCCAGCTCACCAGGGGTCCCGAACTATGGCTACACCTTC. Its protein is CASSPGVPNYGYTF.

The rearrangement joins TRBV27 to TRBJ1-5, with D hard to call. Trimming shortened V by 2 bases and J by 4 bases, and 12 bases separated the two germline ends. The CDR3 spans 15 residues. Looked up from germline, CDR1 is MNHEY and CDR2 is SMNVEV (reference sequence). The CDR3 nucleotides are TGTGCCAGCAGTTTAAAATGGGCTTATAATCAGCCCCAGCATTTT. It specifies CASSLKWAYNQPQHF.

The rearrangement joins TRBV5-1 to TRBJ2-5; 16 bases agree with TRBD2. This CDR3 spans 17 amino acids. J was trimmed by 5 bases and V by 4 bases; bases with no gene match: 8. CDR1 and CDR2 (germline): SGHRS, YFSETQ. In nucleotides, the CDR3 is TGCGCCAGCAGCCTTGGGACTAGCGGGAGGGCCAGGGAGACCCAGTACTTC. Its translation: CASSLGTSGRARETQYF.